This TCR beta chain was captured in a study of cytomegalovirus exposure and HLA in healthy donors. The study, taken as a whole, reports: Only CMV serostatus was available as immune exposure information.

With 3 bases removed from V and 7 bases from J, the gap between germline ends came to 21 bases. CDR3 length: 16 amino acids. Notes on this clone: The antigen is not known.

Amplification used 60 Vbeta primers and 13 Jbeta primers. Assay used: immunoSEQ multiplex PCR; TCRdb lists only in-frame clones, some missing. The table lists 200,000 to 250,000 clones, 60% to 80% of them singletons, with 3% to 4% in the top ten. The material sequenced was PBMCs. The gene calls are TRBV23-1 and TRBJ1-1; no definite D call. TRBV23-1 is an open reading frame whose function is uncertain. This clonotype was sampled from a male donor in good health and CMV-seronegative. CDR3 loop: CASSQTSSSDGGEAFF. Here the CDR3 DNA reads TGCGCCAGCAGTCAGACAAGCTCTTCAGACGGAGGTGAAGCTTTCTTT.